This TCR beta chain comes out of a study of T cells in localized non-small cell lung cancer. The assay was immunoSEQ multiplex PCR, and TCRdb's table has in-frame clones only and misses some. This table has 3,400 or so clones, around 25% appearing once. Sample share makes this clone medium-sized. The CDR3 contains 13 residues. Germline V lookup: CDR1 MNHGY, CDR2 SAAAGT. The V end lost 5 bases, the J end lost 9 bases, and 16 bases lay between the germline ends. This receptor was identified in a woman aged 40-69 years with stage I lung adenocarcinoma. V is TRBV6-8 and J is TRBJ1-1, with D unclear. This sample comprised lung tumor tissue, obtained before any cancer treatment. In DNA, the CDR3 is TGTGCCAGCAGTAAACTGACCCTGGGGAAAGCTTTCTTT. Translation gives CASSKLTLGKAFF.